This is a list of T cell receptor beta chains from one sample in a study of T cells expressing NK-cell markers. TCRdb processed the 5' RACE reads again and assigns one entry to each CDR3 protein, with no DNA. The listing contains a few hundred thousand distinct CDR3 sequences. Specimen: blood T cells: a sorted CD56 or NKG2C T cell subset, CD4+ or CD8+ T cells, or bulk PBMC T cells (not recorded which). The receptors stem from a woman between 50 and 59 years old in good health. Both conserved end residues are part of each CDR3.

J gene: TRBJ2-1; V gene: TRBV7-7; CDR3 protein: CASSLGLAGVREQFF
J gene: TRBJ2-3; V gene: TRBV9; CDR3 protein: CASSALGSTQYF
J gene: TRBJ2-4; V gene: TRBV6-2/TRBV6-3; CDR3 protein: CASSYEAGGAKNIQYF
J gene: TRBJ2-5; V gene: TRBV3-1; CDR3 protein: CASSLPPGQETQYF
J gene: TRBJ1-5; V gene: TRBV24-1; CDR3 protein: CATSDLWGAGNQPQHF
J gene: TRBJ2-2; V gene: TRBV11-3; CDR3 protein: CASSSTLPHTGELFF
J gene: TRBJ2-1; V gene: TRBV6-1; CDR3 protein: CASTTPGLDNYNEQFF
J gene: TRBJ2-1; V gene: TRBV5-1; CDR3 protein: CASSPQDRFSLAGVNEQFF
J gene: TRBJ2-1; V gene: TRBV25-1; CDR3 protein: CASTGTGGFEQFF
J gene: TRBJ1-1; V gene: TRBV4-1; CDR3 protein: CASSQVGAGWANTEAFF
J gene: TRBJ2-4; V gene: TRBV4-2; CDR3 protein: CASSQERSRSNIQYF